This is a list of T cell receptor beta chains from one sample in a study of prognosis after radiotherapy for stage I lung cancer. Each CDR3 protein is one row after TCRdb ran MiXCR on the multiplex PCR reads. The table lists 59,000 or so distinct CDR3 sequences, more than 25% of them singletons. The specimen comprised PBMCs, sampled before or after stereotactic body radiation therapy (not recorded which). Receptors were obtained from a donor aged 50 or older with non-small cell lung cancer. The CDR3 runs from the conserved cysteine through the conserved F or W. A D gene is named only where the DNA matches it firmly. Only part of the rows carry a size: once, few, many, or a class if the clone is expanded.

v_gene	d_gene	abundance	len	j_gene	CDR3aa	CDR3nt
TRBV20-1	-	many	16	TRBJ2-1	CSPRGLGKGSYNEQFF	TGCAGTCCTAGGGGCCTTGGGAAAGGTTCCTACAATGAGCAGTTCTTC
TRBV28	-	many	13	TRBJ2-7	CASSSRPGGEQYF	TGTGCCAGCAGTTCCCGCCCAGGGGGGGAGCAGTACTTC
TRBV2	-	many	15	TRBJ1-5	CASSEVGVGNQPQHF	TGTGCCAGCAGTGAAGTGGGGGTAGGCAATCAGCCCCAGCATTTT
TRBV20-1	TRBD1	many	14	TRBJ1-5	CSASGQASNQPQHF	TGCAGTGCTTCGGGACAGGCCAGCAATCAGCCCCAGCATTTT
TRBV19	TRBD1	many	16	TRBJ1-1	CASIQGGGQKNTEAFF	TGTGCCAGTATACAAGGGGGGGGACAGAAGAACACTGAAGCTTTCTTT
TRBV20-1	-	-	11	TRBJ2-7	CSMRTSYDQYF	TGCAGTATGAGGACCTCCTACGATCAGTACTTC
TRBV16	-	many	15	TRBJ2-7	CASSHLGGTNYEQYF	TGTGCCAGCAGCCATTTAGGGGGAACCAACTACGAGCAGTACTTC
TRBV20-1	TRBD1	many	14	TRBJ1-5	CSARPGTGDQPQHF	TGCAGTGCTAGGCCCGGGACAGGGGATCAGCCCCAGCATTTT
TRBV28	-	many	12	TRBJ1-4	CASSLQYEKLFF	TGTGCCAGCAGTTTACAGTATGAAAAACTGTTTTTT
TRBV5-8	-	many	14	TRBJ1-2	CASSLWGTLGGYTF	TGTGCCAGCAGCTTGTGGGGGACCTTGGGTGGCTACACCTTC
TRBV3-1	-	many	16	TRBJ2-7	CASSHPRAGYTYEQYF	TGTGCCAGCAGCCACCCCCGCGCGGGGTACACCTACGAGCAGTACTTC
TRBV19	-	many	13	TRBJ2-1	CASSPPAYNEQFF	TGTGCCAGTAGTCCCCCCGCCTACAATGAGCAGTTCTTC
TRBV5-1	-	many	16	TRBJ1-3	CASSLVPGTAGNTIYF	TGCGCCAGCAGCTTGGTACCGGGCACGGCTGGAAACACCATATATTTT
TRBV12-3/TRBV12-4	-	many	18	TRBJ1-2	CASSLPSRSPVDYYGYTF	TGTGCCAGCAGTTTACCGTCGAGAAGCCCCGTGGACTACTATGGCTACACCTTC
TRBV7-2	TRBD2	many	15	TRBJ2-2	CASSLAQRGTGELFF	TGTGCCAGCAGCTTAGCCCAGCGGGGGACCGGGGAGCTGTTTTTT
TRBV19	-	many	14	TRBJ2-7	CASSSGQNGDEQYF	TGTGCCAGTAGTTCGGGACAAAACGGGGACGAGCAGTACTTC
TRBV19	-	many	14	TRBJ2-3	CASSIAGSTDTQYF	TGTGCCAGTAGTATAGCCGGGAGCACAGATACGCAGTATTTT
TRBV6-1	TRBD1	many	16	TRBJ1-1	CASSVRQGGVYTEAFF	TGTGCCAGCAGTGTAAGACAGGGAGGTGTTTACACTGAAGCTTTCTTT
TRBV7-9	-	many	13	TRBJ1-3	CASSITTRNTIYF	TGTGCCAGCAGCATAACCACTAGAAACACCATATATTTT
TRBV29-1	-	-	12	TRBJ1-5	CSVATGHQPQHF	TGCAGCGTAGCTACAGGGCACCAGCCCCAGCATTTT
TRBV27	TRBD2	once	14	TRBJ2-1	CARKGLAAYNEQFF	TGTGCCAGGAAGGGACTAGCGGCCTACAATGAGCAGTTCTTC
TRBV19	-	many	16	TRBJ2-5	CASSLDVAASGETQYF	TGTGCCAGTAGTCTGGATGTAGCTGCATCCGGGGAGACCCAGTACTTC
TRBV19	-	many	17	TRBJ1-6	CASSIKGTRPNNSPLHF	TGTGCCAGTAGTATTAAGGGGACGCGCCCAAATAATTCACCCCTCCACTTT
TRBV29-1	-	-	12	TRBJ2-4	CSVTMGANIQYF	TGCAGCGTGACAATGGGGGCTAACATTCAGTACTTC
TRBV7-2	-	-	16	TRBJ2-5	CASSFWSVGCRETQYF	TGTGCCAGCAGCTTTTGGAGTGTGGGTTGCCGGGAGACCCAGTACTTC
TRBV11-2	TRBD1	many	18	TRBJ1-4	CASSIPLRGGQTNEKLFF	TGTGCCAGCAGCATCCCGCTCCGCGGGGGACAGACTAATGAAAAACTGTTTTTT
TRBV19	-	-	16	TRBJ2-7	CESSKSGAGKDREQYF	TGTGAAAGTAGTAAATCCGGGGCGGGGAAAGATCGGGAGCAGTACTTC
TRBV7-8	-	many	11	TRBJ1-3	CASSIGNTIYF	TGTGCCAGCAGTATTGGAAACACCATATATTTT
TRBV5-6	-	many	12	TRBJ1-3	CASSVDRNTIYF	TGTGCCAGCAGCGTGGACAGAAACACCATATATTTT
TRBV29-1	-	many	11	TRBJ1-3	CSVDGGDTIYF	TGCAGCGTTGATGGGGGTGACACCATATATTTT
TRBV6-2/TRBV6-3	-	-	13	TRBJ2-1	CATRYEGGDERFF	TGTGCCACCCGGTACGAGGGAGGAGATGAGCGGTTCTTC
TRBV6-2/TRBV6-3	TRBD1	medium-sized	15	TRBJ2-3	CASSYDRGSTDTQYF	TGTGCCAGCAGTTACGACAGGGGGAGCACAGATACGCAGTATTTT